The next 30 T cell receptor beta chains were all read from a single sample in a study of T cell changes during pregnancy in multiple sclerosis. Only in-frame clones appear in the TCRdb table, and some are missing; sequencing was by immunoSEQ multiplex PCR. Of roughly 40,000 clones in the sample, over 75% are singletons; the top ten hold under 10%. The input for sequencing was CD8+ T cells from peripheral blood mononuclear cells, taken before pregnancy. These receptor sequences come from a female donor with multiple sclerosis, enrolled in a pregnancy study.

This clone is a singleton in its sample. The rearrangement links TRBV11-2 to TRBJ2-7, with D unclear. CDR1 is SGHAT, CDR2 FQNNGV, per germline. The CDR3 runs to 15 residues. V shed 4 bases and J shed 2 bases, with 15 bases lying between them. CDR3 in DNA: TGTGCCAGCAGCTCCCTAGGCGCCTTGACCTACGAGCAGTACTTC. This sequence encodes CASSSLGALTYEQYF.

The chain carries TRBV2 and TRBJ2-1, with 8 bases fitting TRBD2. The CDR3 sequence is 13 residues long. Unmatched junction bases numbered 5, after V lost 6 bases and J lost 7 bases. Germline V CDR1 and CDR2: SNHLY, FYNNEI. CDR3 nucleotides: TGTGCCAGCAGGGGGACTAGTTTGAATGAGCAGTTCTTC. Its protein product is CASRGTSLNEQFF.

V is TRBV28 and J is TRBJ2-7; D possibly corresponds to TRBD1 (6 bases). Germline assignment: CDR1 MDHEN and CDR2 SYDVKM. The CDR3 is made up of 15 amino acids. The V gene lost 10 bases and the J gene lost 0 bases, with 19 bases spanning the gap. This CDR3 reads CATTIRDIISYEQYF. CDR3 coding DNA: TGTGCCACCACGATCCGGGACATCATCTCCTACGAGCAGTACTTC.

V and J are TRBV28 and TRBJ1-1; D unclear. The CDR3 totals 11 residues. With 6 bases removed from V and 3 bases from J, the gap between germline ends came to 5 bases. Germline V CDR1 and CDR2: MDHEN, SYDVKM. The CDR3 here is CASSPDTEAFF. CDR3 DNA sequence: TGTGCCAGCAGCCCGGACACTGAAGCTTTCTTT.

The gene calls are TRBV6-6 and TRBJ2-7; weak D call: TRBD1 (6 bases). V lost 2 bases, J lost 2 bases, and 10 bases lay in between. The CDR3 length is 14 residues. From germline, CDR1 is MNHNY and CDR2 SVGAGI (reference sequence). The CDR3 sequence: CASSYIDRTYEQYF. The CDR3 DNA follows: TGTGCCAGCAGTTACATCGACAGGACCTACGAGCAGTACTTC.

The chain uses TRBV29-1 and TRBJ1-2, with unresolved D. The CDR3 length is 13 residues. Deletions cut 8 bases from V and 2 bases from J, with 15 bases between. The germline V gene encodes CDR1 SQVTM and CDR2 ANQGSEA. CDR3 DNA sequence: TGCAGCTTCAGGAACCGCAAAAACTATGGCTACACCTTC. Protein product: CSFRNRKNYGYTF.

This chain's CDR3 is CASSQLDSLYEQYF. The CDR3, as DNA: TGTGCCAGCAGCCAACTAGATAGTCTCTACGAGCAGTACTTC. This rearrangement joins TRBV5-4 to TRBJ2-7, with a possible D match to TRBD2 (5 bases). Germline CDR1 reads SGHNT; CDR2 reads YYREEE (reference sequence). The V and J ends lost 4 bases and 3 bases respectively, with 14 bases between them. The CDR3 consists of 14 residues.

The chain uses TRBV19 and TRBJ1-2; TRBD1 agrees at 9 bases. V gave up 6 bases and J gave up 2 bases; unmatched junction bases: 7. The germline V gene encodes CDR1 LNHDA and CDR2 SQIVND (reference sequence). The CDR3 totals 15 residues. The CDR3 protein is CASSPATGGNYGYTF. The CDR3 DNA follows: TGTGCCAGTAGCCCCGCGACAGGGGGGAACTATGGCTACACCTTC.

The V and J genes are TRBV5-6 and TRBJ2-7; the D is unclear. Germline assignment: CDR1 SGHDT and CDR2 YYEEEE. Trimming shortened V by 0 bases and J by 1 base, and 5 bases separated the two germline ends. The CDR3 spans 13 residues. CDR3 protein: CASSLGESYEQYF. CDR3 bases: TGTGCCAGCAGCTTGGGAGAGTCCTACGAGCAGTACTTC.

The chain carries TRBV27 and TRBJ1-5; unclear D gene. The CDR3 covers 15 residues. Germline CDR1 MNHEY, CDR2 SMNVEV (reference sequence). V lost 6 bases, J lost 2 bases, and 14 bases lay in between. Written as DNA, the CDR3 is TGTGCCAGCAGCCCATTGTTAGAGGGCAATCAGCCCCAGCATTTT. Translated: CASSPLLEGNQPQHF.

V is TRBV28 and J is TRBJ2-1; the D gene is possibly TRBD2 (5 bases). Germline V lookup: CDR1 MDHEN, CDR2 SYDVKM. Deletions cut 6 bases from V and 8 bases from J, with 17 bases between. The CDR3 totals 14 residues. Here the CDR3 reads CASRLAALGDEQFF. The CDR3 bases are TGTGCCAGCAGGCTAGCTGCCCTCGGCGATGAGCAGTTCTTC.

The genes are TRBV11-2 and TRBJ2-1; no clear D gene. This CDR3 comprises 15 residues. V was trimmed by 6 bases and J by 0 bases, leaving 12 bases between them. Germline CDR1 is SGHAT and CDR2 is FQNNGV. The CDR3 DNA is TGTGCCAGCAGGAGAGCGCCTAGCTCCTACAATGAGCAGTTCTTC. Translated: CASRRAPSSYNEQFF. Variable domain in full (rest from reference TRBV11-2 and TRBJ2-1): EAGVAQSPRYKIIEKRQSVAFWCNPISGHATLYWYQQILGQGPKLLIQFQNNGVVDDSQLPKDRFSAERLKGVDSTLKIQPAKLEDSAVYLCASRRAPSSYNEQFFGPGTRLTVL.

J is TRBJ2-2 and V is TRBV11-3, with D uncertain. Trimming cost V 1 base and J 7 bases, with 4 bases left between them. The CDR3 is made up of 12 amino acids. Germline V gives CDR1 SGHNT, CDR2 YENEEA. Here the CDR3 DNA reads TGTGCCAGCAGCTTAGCCCGCGGGGAGCTGTTTTTT. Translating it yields CASSLARGELFF.

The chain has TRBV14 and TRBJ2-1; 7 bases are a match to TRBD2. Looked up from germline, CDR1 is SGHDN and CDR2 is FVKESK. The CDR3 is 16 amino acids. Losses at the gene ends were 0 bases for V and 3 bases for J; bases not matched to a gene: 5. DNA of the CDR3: TGTGCCAGCAGCCAAGATGCGGGAGCTATCTACAATGAGCAGTTCTTC. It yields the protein CASSQDAGAIYNEQFF.

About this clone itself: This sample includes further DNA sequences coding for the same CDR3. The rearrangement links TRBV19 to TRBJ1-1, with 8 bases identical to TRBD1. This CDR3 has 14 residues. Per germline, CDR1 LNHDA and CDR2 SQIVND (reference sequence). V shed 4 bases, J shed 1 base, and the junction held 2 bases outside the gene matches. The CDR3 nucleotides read TGTGCCAGTAGTACCGGACAGGGGAACACTGAAGCTTTCTTT. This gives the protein CASSTGQGNTEAFF. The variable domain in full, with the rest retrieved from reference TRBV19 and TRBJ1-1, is DGGITQSPKYLFRKEGQNVTLSCEQNLNHDAMYWYRQDPGQGLRLIYYSQIVNDFQKGDIAEGYSVSREKKESFPLTVTSAQKNPTAFYLCASSTGQGNTEAFFGQGTRLTVV.

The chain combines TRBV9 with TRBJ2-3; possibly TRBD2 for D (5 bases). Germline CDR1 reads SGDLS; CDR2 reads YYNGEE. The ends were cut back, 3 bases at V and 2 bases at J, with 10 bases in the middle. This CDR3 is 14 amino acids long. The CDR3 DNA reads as TGTGCCAGCAGCGGGACTTCTTTCACAGATACGCAGTATTTT. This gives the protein CASSGTSFTDTQYF.

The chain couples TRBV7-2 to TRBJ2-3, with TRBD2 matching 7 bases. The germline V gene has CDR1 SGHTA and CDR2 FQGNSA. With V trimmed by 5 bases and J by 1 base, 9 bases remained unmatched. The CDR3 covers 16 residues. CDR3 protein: CASSPRLADRTDTQYF. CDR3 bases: TGTGCCAGCAGCCCGCGCCTAGCGGATCGCACAGATACGCAGTATTTT.

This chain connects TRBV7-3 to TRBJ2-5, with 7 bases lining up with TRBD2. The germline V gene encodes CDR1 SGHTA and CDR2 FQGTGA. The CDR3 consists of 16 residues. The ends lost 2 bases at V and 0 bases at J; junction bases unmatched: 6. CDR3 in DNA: TGTGCCAGCAGCTTATATGGGAGGGGCCACCAAGAGACCCAGTACTTC. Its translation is CASSLYGRGHQETQYF.

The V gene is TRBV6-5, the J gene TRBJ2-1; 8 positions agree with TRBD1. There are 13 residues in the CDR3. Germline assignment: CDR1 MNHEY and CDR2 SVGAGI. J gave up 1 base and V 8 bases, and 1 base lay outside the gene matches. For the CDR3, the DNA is TGTGCCAGCCGGGACAGGTCCTACAATGAGCAGTTCTTC. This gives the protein CASRDRSYNEQFF.

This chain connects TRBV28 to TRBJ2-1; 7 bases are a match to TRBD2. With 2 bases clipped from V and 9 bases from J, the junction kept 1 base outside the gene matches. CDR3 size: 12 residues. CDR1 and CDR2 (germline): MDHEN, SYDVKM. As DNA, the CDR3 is TGTGCCAGCAGTTTAACGGGGGGTGAGCAGTTCTTC. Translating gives CASSLTGGEQFF.

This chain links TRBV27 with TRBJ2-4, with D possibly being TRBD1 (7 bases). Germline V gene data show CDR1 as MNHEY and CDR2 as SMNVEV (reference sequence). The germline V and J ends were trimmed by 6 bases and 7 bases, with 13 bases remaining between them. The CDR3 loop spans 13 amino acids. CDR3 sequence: CASSSSGGNIQYF. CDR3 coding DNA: TGTGCCAGCAGCTCATCAGGGGGGAACATTCAGTACTTC.

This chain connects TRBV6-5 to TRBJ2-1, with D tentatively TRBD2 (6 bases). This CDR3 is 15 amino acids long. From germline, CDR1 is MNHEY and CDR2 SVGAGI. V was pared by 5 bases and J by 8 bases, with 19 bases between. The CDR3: CASSREGRRAHEQFF. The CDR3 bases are TGTGCCAGCAGTCGGGAAGGGCGGAGGGCCCATGAGCAGTTCTTC.

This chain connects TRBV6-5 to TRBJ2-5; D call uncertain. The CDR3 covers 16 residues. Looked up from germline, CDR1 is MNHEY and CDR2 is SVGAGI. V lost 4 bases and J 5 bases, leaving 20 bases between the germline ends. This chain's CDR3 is CASSFLPEHPLETQYF. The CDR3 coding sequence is TGTGCCAGCAGTTTTCTGCCGGAGCACCCTCTGGAGACCCAGTACTTC.

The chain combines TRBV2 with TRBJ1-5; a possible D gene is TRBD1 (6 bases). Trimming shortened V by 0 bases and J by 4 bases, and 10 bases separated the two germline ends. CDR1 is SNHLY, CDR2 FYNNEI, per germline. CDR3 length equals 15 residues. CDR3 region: CASSEARGANQPQHF. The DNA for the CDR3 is TGTGCCAGCAGTGAAGCGCGGGGGGCGAATCAGCCCCAGCATTTT.

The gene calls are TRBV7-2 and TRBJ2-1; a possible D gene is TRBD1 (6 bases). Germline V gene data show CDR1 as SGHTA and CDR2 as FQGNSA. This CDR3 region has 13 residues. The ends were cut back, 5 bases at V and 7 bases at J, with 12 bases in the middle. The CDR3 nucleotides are TGTGCCAGCAGCCCGGGACAACTAAATGAGCAGTTCTTC. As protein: CASSPGQLNEQFF.

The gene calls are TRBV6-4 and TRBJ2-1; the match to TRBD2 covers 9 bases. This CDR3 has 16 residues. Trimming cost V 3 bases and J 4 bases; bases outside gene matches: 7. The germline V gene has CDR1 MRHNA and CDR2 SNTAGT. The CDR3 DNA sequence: TGTGCCAGCAGTGAATTAGGTAGCGGGAGTTACAATGAGCAGTTCTTC. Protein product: CASSELGSGSYNEQFF.

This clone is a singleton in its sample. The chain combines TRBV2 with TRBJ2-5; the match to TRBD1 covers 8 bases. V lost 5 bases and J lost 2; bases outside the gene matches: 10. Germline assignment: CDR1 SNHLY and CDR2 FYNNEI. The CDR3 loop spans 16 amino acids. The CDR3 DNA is TGTGCCAGCAGTCTCAGGGGGCGCGGTACTCAAGAGACCCAGTACTTC. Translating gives CASSLRGRGTQETQYF.

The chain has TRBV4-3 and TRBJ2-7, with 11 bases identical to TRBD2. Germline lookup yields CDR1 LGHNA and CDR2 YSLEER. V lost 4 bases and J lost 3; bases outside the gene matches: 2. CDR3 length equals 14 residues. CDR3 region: CASSPGLAVYEQYF. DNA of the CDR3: TGCGCCAGCAGCCCGGGACTAGCGGTCTACGAGCAGTACTTC.

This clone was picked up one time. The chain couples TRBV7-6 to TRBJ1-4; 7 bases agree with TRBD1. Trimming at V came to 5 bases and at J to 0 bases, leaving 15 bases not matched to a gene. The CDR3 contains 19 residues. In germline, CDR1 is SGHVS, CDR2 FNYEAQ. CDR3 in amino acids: CASSRLLEGTDSTNEKLFF. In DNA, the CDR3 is TGTGCCAGCAGCCGATTATTAGAGGGGACAGATTCAACTAATGAAAAACTGTTTTTT.

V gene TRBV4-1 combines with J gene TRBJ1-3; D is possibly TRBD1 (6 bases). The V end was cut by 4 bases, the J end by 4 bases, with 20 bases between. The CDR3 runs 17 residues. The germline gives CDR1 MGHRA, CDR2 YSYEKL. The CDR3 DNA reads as TGCGCCAGCAGCCCCTTCCTCTTGACAGGCCGCGGAAACACCATATATTTT. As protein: CASSPFLLTGRGNTIYF.